This TCR beta chain was recovered during a study of shared clonotypes between healthy human individuals. Study-wide points: Naive subsets typically showed greater estimated richness than memory subsets. In a handful of donors, around 5% of naive CD4 clonotypes appeared in common. Owing to a small donor count, the genetic and exposure-history diversity represented was limited. The study's rarefaction showed incomplete sorted-subset sequencing despite large depth.

For this clone: The target antigen is unknown.

The CDR3 is made up of 15 amino acids. Germline V CDR1 and CDR2: MNHEY, SVGAGI. The J segment lost 0 bases and the V segment lost 4 bases, leaving 2 bases of the junction unmatched. Profiling relied on immunoSEQ multiplex PCR, and the TCRdb table lists in-frame clones only, not all of them. The top ten hold 0.32% of the sample, which has roughly 410,000 clones, about 96% seen once. This chain uses TRBV6-5 with TRBJ2-7; the match to TRBD2 covers 11 bases. This TCR was sampled from a man aged 30 to 45 in good health. Sequencing used memory CD8+ T cells sorted from blood. Subset: CD45RO+ cells pooled with CCR7-negative TemRA cells. This CDR3 is CASSSTSGDSYEQYF. DNA for the CDR3: TGTGCCAGCAGTTCGACTAGCGGGGACTCCTACGAGCAGTACTTC.